This TCR beta chain derives from a study of blood T cell repertoires in COVID-19. The wider study: From the United States, Italy and Spain came samples of acute and convalescent COVID-19.

The CDR3 spans 14 residues. Trimming stripped 5 bases from V and 4 bases from J, with 14 bases between. The V gene's germline CDR1 is SGHNT and CDR2 YENEEA. Participants came from some 23 US areas, aged roughly 18 to 89 years. Participants' own reports of clinical history determined their cohort assignment. Methods used by the authors: Reference gene primer amplification gave nucleated cell count estimates. TCRdb keeps only in-frame clones here, not all; method: immunoSEQ multiplex PCR. The V and J calls and the clone size are those of that table, but D and trimming were determined from the DNA. Altogether about 150,000 clones are present, 88% being singletons, with the ten largest covering approximately 6.6%.

The V gene is TRBV11-3, the J gene TRBJ1-1; unclear D gene. Sequenced input: PBMCs or T cells enriched from blood (not recorded which). This receptor was taken from a woman in her forties or fifties who had recovered from COVID-19. The CDR3 reads CASSRREGPTEAFF. The DNA for the CDR3 is TGTGCCAGCAGCCGGCGGGAGGGCCCCACTGAAGCTTTCTTT.